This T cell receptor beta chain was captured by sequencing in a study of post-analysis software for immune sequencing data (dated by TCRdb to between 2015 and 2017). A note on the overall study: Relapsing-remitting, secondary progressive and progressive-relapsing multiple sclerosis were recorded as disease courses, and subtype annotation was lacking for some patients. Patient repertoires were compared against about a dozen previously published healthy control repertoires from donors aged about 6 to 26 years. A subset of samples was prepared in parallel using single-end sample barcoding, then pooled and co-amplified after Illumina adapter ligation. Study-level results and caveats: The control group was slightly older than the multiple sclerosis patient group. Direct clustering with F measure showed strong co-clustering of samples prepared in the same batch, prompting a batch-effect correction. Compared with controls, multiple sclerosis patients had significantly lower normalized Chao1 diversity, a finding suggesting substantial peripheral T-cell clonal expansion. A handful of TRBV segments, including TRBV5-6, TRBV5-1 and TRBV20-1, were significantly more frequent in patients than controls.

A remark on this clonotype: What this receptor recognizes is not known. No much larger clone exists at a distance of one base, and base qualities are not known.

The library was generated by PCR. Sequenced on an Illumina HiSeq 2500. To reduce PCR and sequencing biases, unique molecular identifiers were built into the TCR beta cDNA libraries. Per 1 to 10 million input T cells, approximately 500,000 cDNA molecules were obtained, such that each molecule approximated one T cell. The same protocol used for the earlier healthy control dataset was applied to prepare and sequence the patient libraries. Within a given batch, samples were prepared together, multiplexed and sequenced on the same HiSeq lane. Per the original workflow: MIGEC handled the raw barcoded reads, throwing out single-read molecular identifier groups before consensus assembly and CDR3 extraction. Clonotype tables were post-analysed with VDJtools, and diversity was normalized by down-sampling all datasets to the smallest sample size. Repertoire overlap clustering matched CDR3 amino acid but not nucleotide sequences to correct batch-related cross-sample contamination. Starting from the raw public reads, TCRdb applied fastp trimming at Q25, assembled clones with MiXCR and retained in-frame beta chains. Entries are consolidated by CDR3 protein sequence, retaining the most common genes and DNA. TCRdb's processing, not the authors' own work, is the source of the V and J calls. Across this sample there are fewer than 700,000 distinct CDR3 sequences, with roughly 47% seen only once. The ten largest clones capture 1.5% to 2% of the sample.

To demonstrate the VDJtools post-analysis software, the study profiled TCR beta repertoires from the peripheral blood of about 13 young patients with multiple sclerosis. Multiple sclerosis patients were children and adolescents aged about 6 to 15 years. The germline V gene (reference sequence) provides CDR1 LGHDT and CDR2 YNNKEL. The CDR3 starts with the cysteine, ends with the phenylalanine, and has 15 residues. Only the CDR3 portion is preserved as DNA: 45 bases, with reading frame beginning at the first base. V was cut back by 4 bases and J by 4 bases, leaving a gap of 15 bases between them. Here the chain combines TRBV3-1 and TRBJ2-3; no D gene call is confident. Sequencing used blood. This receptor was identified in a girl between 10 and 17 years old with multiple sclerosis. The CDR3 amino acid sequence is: CASSPFEQTSDTQYF. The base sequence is TGTGCCAGCAGCCCGTTCGAACAGACCTCAGATACGCAGTATTTT.